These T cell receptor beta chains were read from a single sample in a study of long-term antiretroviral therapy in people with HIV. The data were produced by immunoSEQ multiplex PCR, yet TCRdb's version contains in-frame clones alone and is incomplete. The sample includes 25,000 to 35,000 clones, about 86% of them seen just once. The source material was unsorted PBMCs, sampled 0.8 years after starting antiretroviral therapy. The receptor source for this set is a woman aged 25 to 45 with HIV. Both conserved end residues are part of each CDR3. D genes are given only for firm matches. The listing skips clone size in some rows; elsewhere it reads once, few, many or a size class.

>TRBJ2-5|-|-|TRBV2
TGTGCCAGCAGCCCGAACACGGGGCAAGAGACCCAGTACTTC
CASSPNTGQETQYF
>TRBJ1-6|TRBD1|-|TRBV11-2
TGTGCCAGCAGCTCCGACAGGGGCCTTAATTCACCCCTCCACTTT
CASSSDRGLNSPLHF
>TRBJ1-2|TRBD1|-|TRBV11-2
TGTGCCAGCAGCTTAGAGTACAGGGGGCTTGGCTACACCTTC
CASSLEYRGLGYTF
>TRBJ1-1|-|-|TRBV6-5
TGTGCCAGCAGTTACGGACTTTTGATCGCTGAAGCTTTCTTT
CASSYGLLIAEAFF
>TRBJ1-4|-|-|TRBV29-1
TGCAGCGTTGCTACTACCAGCGGTGAAAAACTGTTTTTT
CSVATTSGEKLFF
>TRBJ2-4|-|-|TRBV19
TGTGCCAGTAGGGGCTTAGGCATTAACATTCAGTACTTC
CASRGLGINIQYF
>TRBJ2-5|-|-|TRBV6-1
TGTGCCAGCAGTGGGCTCATCAACCAAGAGACCCAGTACTTC
CASSGLINQETQYF
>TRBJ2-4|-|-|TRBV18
TGTGCCAGCTCACCAGGCAGCCTACCCCCAGGAAACATTCAGTACTTC
CASSPGSLPPGNIQYF
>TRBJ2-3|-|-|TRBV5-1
TGCGCCAGCAGCTTGCGAGGCACAGATACGCAGTATTTT
CASSLRGTDTQYF
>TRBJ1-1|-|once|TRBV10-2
TGCGCCACCAGAGGGGCCTTGAACACTGAAGCTTTCTTT
CATRGALNTEAFF
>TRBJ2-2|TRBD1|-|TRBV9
TGTGCCAGCTGGGGGGGACAGGGTACCGGGGAGCTGTTTTTT
CASWGGQGTGELFF
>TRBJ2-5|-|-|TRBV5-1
TGCGCCAGCAGCTTGTTGGCCCACCAAGAGACCCAGTACTTC
CASSLLAHQETQYF
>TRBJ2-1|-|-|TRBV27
TGTGCCAGCAGTTTCCTACAATACAATGAGCAGTTCTTC
CASSFLQYNEQFF
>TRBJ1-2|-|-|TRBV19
TGTGCCAGTAGTATCGAACCCACTAACTATGGCTACACCTTC
CASSIEPTNYGYTF
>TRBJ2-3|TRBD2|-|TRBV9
TGTGCCAGCAGCGTAGCCGGGGGGATCACAGATACGCAGTATTTT
CASSVAGGITDTQYF
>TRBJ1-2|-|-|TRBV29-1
TGCAGCGTTGAATCTAACTATGGCTACACCTTC
CSVESNYGYTF
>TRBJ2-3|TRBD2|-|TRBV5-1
TGCGCCAGCAGTCGGACTAGCGGGGCTAGCACAGATACGCAGTATTTT
CASSRTSGASTDTQYF
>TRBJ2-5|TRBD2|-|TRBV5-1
TGCGCCAGCAGCCCATCCGGGGGGGGGTACCAAGAGACCCAGTACTTC
CASSPSGGGYQETQYF
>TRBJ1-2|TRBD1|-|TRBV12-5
TGTGCTAGTGGTTTCCCCACCGGGACAGGGGGCTATGGCTACACCTTC
CASGFPTGTGGYGYTF
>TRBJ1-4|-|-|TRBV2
TGTGCCAGCAGGGGGGATCCTACTGAAAAACTGTTTTTT
CASRGDPTEKLFF
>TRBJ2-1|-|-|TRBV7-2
TGTGCCAGCAGCTTGCCCCCCTTCGGCACTAATAGGGATGAGCAGTTCTTC
CASSLPPFGTNRDEQFF
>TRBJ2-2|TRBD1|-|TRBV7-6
TGTGCCAGCAGCTTACGGAGGGGGACAGGGGGAACCGGGGAGCTGTTTTTT
CASSLRRGTGGTGELFF
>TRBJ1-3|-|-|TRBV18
TGTGCCAGCTCGTCAGGGGTCGGAAACACCATATATTTT
CASSSGVGNTIYF
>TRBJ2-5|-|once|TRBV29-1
TGCAGCGTTGAAGGGCGGCTTCGGGGAGAGACCCAGTACTTC
CSVEGRLRGETQYF
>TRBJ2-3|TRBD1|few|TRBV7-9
TGTGCCAGCAGCTCCTGGGACAGGGAGGGCACAGATACGCAGTATTTT
CASSSWDREGTDTQYF
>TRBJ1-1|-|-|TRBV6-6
TGTGCCAGCAGTTTCGGACCCCCTGAAGCTTTCTTT
CASSFGPPEAFF
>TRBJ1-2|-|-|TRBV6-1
TGTGCCAGCAGTGATTCTGGGACCTATGGCTACACCTTC
CASSDSGTYGYTF
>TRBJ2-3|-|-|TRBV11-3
TGTGCCAGCAGCGGGGGAAGCACAGATACGCAGTATTTT
CASSGGSTDTQYF
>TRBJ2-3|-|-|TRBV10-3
TGTGCCACGAGGGGGGCGGGGGCCCTCACAGATACGCAGTATTTT
CATRGAGALTDTQYF
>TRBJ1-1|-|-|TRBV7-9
TGTGCCAGCAGCTCAATACAGAACACTGAAGCTTTCTTT
CASSSIQNTEAFF
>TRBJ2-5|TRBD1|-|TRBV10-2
TGCGCCAGCAGTGAGTTAGGGACAGTGCAAGAGACCCAGTACTTC
CASSELGTVQETQYF
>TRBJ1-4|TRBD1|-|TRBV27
TGTGCCAGCAGTTTATCCGGGACAGGGGTAATTTACGGAAAACTGTTTTTT
CASSLSGTGVIYGKLFF
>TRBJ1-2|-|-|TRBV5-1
TGCGCCAGCAGCTTGGAGGGGGGAGTCTATGGCTACACCTTC
CASSLEGGVYGYTF
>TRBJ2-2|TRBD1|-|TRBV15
TGTGCCACCACCGGCCGGGACAGGAGAAACACCGGGGAGCTGTTTTTT
CATTGRDRRNTGELFF
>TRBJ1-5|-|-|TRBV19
TGTGCCAGTAGTATCGGGAATCAGCCCCAGCATTTT
CASSIGNQPQHF
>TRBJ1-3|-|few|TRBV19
TGTGCCAGTAGATCACTCTCTGGAAACACCATATATTTT
CASRSLSGNTIYF
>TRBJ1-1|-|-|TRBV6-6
TGTGCCAGCCGGCCCGGGAACACTGAAGCTTTCTTT
CASRPGNTEAFF
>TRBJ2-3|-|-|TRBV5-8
TGTGCCAGCAGCTTGGGGGGTACTACAGATACGCAGTATTTT
CASSLGGTTDTQYF
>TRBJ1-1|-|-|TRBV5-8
TGTGCCAGCAGCTTGGGCAGCGGCTGGCCTGAAGCTTTCTTT
CASSLGSGWPEAFF
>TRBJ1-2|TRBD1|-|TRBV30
TGTGCCTGGAGTACGGGACAGGGAAAATATGGCTACACCTTC
CAWSTGQGKYGYTF
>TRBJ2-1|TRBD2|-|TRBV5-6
TGTGCCAGCAGCCCCTTGGGGGGGTCCTACAATGAGCAGTTCTTC
CASSPLGGSYNEQFF
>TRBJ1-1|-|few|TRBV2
TGTGCCAGCAGTGCAGGACACATGAACACTGAAGCTTTCTTT
CASSAGHMNTEAFF
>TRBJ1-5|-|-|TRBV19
TGTGCCAGTAGTATATTGTCGGTGCGGGGTCTCCAGCCCCAGCATTTT
CASSILSVRGLQPQHF
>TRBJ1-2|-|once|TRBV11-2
TGTGCCAGCAGGTTGGATAACAGTCCCAACTATGGCTACACCTTC
CASRLDNSPNYGYTF
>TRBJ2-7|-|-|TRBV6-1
TGTGCCAGCAGCGAGCAGGGGATCGACGAGCAGTACTTC
CASSEQGIDEQYF
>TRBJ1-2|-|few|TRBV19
TGTGCCAGTAGTATGGTATTGGGTGCGCAGGGCGGAGGCTACACCTTC
CASSMVLGAQGGGYTF
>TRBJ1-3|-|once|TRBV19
TGTGCCAGTAGGAGGGGGGACACCATATATTTT
CASRRGDTIYF
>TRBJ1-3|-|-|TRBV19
TGTGCCAGTAGTATCGACAGAGGAAACACCATATATTTT
CASSIDRGNTIYF
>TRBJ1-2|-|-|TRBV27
TGTGCCAGCAGTTTATCGTCCTATACCAACTATGGCTACACCTTC
CASSLSSYTNYGYTF
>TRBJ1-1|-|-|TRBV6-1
TGTGCCAGCAGTGTTACGGGGTCGGGCGCTGAAGCTTTCTTT
CASSVTGSGAEAFF
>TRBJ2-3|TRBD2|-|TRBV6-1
TGTGCCATCCAAGCGGGGGGTGGGTTTACGCAGTATTTT
CAIQAGGGFTQYF
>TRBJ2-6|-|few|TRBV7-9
TGTGCCAGCAGCCCAAGAAATGGGGCGCCTGGGGCCAACGTCCTGACTTTC
CASSPRNGAPGANVLTF
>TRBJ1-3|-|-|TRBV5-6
TGTGCCAGCAGCTTGAATGGGGGGCCTTGGGACACCATATATTTT
CASSLNGGPWDTIYF
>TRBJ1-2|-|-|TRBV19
TGTGCCAGTATGGGCGGGACATCTAGCTATGGCTACACCTTC
CASMGGTSSYGYTF
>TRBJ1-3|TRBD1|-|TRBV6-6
TGTGCCAGCAGCCTTTCACAGGGGACGGGAAACACCATATATTTT
CASSLSQGTGNTIYF
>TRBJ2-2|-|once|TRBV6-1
TGTGCCAGCACCGAGGGGGGGGGAGGCACCGGGGAGCTGTTTTTT
CASTEGGGGTGELFF
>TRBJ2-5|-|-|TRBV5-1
TGCGCCAGCAGCTTGTATACAGGGCGAGAGACCCAGTACTTC
CASSLYTGRETQYF
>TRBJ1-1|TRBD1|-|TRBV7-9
TGTGCCAGCAGCCCGGGACAGATGAACACTGAAGCTTTCTTT
CASSPGQMNTEAFF
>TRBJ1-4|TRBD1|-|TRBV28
TGTGCCAGCAGTTTAGCGTTAGGGGGCCATGAAAAACTGTTTTTT
CASSLALGGHEKLFF